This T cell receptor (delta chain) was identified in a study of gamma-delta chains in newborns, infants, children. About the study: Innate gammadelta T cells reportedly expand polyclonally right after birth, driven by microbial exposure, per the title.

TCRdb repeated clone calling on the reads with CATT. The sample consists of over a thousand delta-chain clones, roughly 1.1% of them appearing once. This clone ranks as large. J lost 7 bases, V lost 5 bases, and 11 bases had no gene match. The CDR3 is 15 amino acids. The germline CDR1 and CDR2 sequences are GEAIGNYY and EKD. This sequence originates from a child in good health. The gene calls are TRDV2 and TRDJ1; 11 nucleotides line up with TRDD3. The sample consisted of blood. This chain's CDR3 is CACVTLGDTIGKLIF. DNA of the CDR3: TGTGCCTGTGTCACGCTGGGGGATACAATCGGTAAACTCATCTTT.